This T cell receptor beta chain stems from a study of OX40 agonist ivuxolimab in advanced cancers. About this clone itself: Its antigen is undetermined.

Autoimmune disease history or systemic immunosuppression meant exclusion. TCRdb's table, derived via immunoSEQ multiplex PCR, lists solely in-frame clones and lacks some. The top ten clones hold about a quarter of a sample with around 36,000 clones, 65% to 85% of them seen once. Study-wide findings and caveats: More expanded clones were seen, on average, in CD8+ T cells than in CD4+.

The CDR3 consists of 12 residues. The V gene's germline CDR1 is MNHEY and CDR2 SMNVEV (reference sequence). Trimming cost V 3 bases and J 3 bases, with 3 bases left between them. This chain joins TRBV27 and TRBJ1-5; D remains unclear. The TCR was taken from an adult with an advanced solid tumor such as melanoma, head and neck, liver or kidney cancer. Sequencing was performed on CD4+ or CD8+ T cells sorted from blood, taken in a trial of the OX40 agonist ivuxolimab. CDR3 sequence: CASSFPNQPQHF. CDR3 nucleotides: TGTGCCAGCAGTTTTCCCAATCAGCCCCAGCATTTT.